The 14 T cell receptor beta chains in this list originate from one sample, sequenced in a study of T cell responses to AZD1222 COVID-19 vaccine. Sequencing was performed with immunoSEQ multiplex PCR; in TCRdb, only in-frame clones are kept and a portion is missing. This sample yields more than 150,000 clones, of which 75% to 90% are seen a single time; over 6% belongs to the top ten. The sequencing used peripheral blood, collected after recovery from COVID-19. Receptors originate from an adult who had recovered from COVID-19.

This rearrangement joins TRBV7-2 to TRBJ1-2; 7 bases match TRBD1. CDR1 SGHTA and CDR2 FQGNSA come from the germline V gene. This CDR3 comprises 13 residues. V shed 3 bases, J shed 5 bases, and the junction held 3 bases outside the gene matches. CDR3 in amino acids: CASSFDREYGYTF. The CDR3 DNA reads as TGTGCCAGCAGCTTCGACAGGGAGTATGGCTACACCTTC.

The chain carries TRBV28 and TRBJ1-1; D is uncertain. The germline CDR1 and CDR2 sequences are MDHEN and SYDVKM. Trimming cost V 3 bases and J 11 bases, with 10 bases left between them. This CDR3 spans 11 amino acids. The CDR3 loop reads CASSFTRVAFF. DNA for the CDR3: TGTGCCAGCAGTTTTACAAGGGTGGCTTTCTTT.

The gene calls are TRBV19 and TRBJ2-7; 8 nucleotides agree with TRBD1. Germline loops: CDR1 LNHDA, CDR2 SQIVND (reference sequence). This CDR3 region has 14 residues. Trimming at V came to 1 base and at J to 3 bases, leaving 2 bases not matched to a gene. The CDR3 here is CASSIGTGNYEQYF. The CDR3 bases are TGTGCCAGTAGTATAGGGACAGGGAACTACGAGCAGTACTTC.

This clone was seen many times. The chain employs TRBV28 and TRBJ2-3, with D maybe TRBD2 (6 bases). Germline V lookup: CDR1 MDHEN, CDR2 SYDVKM. This CDR3 has 16 residues. V lost 1 base and J lost 2, with 13 bases in between. The CDR3: CASSLLAVPLTDTQYF. The DNA for the CDR3 is TGTGCCAGCAGTTTATTAGCGGTCCCTCTCACAGATACGCAGTATTTT.

This chain uses TRBV10-1 with TRBJ2-2; 8 positions agree with TRBD1. CDR1 and CDR2 from the germline V gene are WNHNN and SYGVQD (reference sequence). V lost 2 bases and J lost 5; bases outside the gene matches: 4. The CDR3 length is 15 residues. The DNA of the CDR3 is TGCGCCAGCAGTGAGATAGGACAGGGAACCGGGGAGCTGTTTTTT. Its translation: CASSEIGQGTGELFF.

V and J are TRBV2 and TRBJ2-2; the D is unclear. Trimming stripped 3 bases from V and 0 bases from J, with 5 bases between. The length of the CDR3 is 14 residues. In germline, CDR1 is SNHLY, CDR2 FYNNEI. CDR3 coding DNA: TGTGCCAGCAGTGAGTCGTCGAACACCGGGGAGCTGTTTTTT. Amino acid sequence: CASSESSNTGELFF.

The genes are TRBV9 and TRBJ1-4; D not resolved. The CDR3 extends over 16 amino acids. The ends were cut back, 2 bases at V and 0 bases at J, with 11 bases in the middle. Germline CDR1 SGDLS, CDR2 YYNGEE. As DNA, the CDR3 is TGTGCCAGCAGCGTGGGGAGGAGGGCAACTAATGAAAAACTGTTTTTT. Its protein is CASSVGRRATNEKLFF.

This clone was detected once. The chain links TRBV14 to TRBJ1-1; TRBD1 matches 7 bases. Germline CDR1 SGHDN, CDR2 FVKESK. V gave up 6 bases and J gave up 4 bases; unmatched junction bases: 5. The CDR3 covers 13 residues. The CDR3 region is CASRPTGSTEAFF. The CDR3 DNA is TGTGCCAGCAGACCGACAGGGTCCACTGAAGCTTTCTTT.

V gene TRBV2 combines with J gene TRBJ2-7; 9 positions match TRBD1. CDR3 length: 14 amino acids. J gave up 2 bases and V 3 bases, and 2 bases lay outside the gene matches. Germline-derived CDR1 and CDR2 are SNHLY and FYNNEI. This CDR3 is CASSEGQGTYEQYF. The CDR3 DNA follows: TGTGCCAGCAGTGAGGGACAGGGTACCTACGAGCAGTACTTC. The full variable domain, its missing parts supplied by reference TRBV2 and TRBJ2-7, is EPEVTQTPSHQVTQMGQEVILRCVPISNHLYFYWYRQILGQKVEFLVSFYNNEISEKSEIFDDQFSVERPDGSNFTLKIRSTKLEDSAMYFCASSEGQGTYEQYFGPGTRLTVT.

V is TRBV7-3 and J is TRBJ2-2; D gene uncertain. From germline, CDR1 is SGHTA and CDR2 FQGTGA. Trimming removed 1 base at V and 7 bases at J, with 7 bases between. CDR3 size: 13 residues. The CDR3 region is CASSLKDGGELFF. The CDR3 bases are TGTGCCAGCAGCTTAAAAGACGGCGGGGAGCTGTTTTTT.

This clone appeared a few times. The gene calls are TRBV9 and TRBJ2-7, with 10 bases lining up with TRBD2. The V segment lost 0 bases and the J segment 3 bases; nucleotides outside the gene matches: 3. Germline CDR1 reads SGDLS; CDR2 reads YYNGEE. The CDR3 loop spans 15 amino acids. CDR3 in DNA: TGTGCCAGCAGCGTAGCGGCTAGCGGGAGCTACGAGCAGTACTTC. Translation gives CASSVAASGSYEQYF.

The chain combines TRBV7-8 with TRBJ2-7; 9 nucleotides match TRBD1. Germline CDR1 reads SGHVS; CDR2 reads FQNEAQ. This CDR3 region has 14 residues. With V trimmed by 3 bases and J by 2 bases, 2 bases remained unmatched. For the CDR3, the DNA is TGTGCCAGCAGCTTCGGGGACAGGGCCTACGAGCAGTACTTC. Protein sequence: CASSFGDRAYEQYF.

V gene TRBV7-9 combines with J gene TRBJ1-2; a possible D gene is TRBD1 (5 bases). Germline V lookup: CDR1 SEHNR, CDR2 FQNEAQ (reference sequence). The germline V and J ends were trimmed by 9 bases and 0 bases, with 20 bases remaining between them. The CDR3 loop spans 16 amino acids. As DNA, the CDR3 is TGTGCCAGTCGCCCCCCGGGGGACGGCTCTAACTATGGCTACACCTTC. It translates to CASRPPGDGSNYGYTF.

The chain uses TRBV2 and TRBJ2-7, with D perhaps matching TRBD1 or TRBD2 (5 bases each). This CDR3 is built from 13 residues. Trimming took off 7 bases at V and 6 bases at J, with 16 bases between the two ends. Germline CDR1 and CDR2: SNHLY and FYNNEI. The CDR3 is CASKVGTLGEQYF. The CDR3 DNA sequence: TGTGCCAGCAAGGTGGGGACGCTGGGCGAGCAGTACTTC.